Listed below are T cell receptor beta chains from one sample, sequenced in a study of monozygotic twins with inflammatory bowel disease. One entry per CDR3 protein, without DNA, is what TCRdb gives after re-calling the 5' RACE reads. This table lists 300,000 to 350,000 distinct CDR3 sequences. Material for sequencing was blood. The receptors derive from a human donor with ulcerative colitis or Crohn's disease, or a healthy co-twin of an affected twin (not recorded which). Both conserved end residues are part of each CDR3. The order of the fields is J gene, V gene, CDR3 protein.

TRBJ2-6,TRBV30,CAWRRPVGVNVLTF
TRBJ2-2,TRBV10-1,CASSVRDTGELFF
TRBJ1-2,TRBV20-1,CSARGDRGVVDYGYTF
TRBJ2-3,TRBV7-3,CASSLTYGESPFSTDTQYF
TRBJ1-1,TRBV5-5,CASTLHEGWSNTEAFF
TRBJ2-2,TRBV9,CASSGSPSGGSGELFF
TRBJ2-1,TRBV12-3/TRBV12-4,CASSFGQGIYNEQFF
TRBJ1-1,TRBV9,CASSVALFGMNTEAFF
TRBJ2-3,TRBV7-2,CASSLDGSSTDTQYF
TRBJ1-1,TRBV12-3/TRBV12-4,CASSPRVNTEAFF
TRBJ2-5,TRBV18,CASSTGQQETQYF
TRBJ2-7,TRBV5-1,CASSLAGGVSYEQYF
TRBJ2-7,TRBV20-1,CSAERGRDGSYEQYF
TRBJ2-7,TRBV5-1,CASSFSGGGNYEQYF
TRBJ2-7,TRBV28,CASSPGGGNYEQYF
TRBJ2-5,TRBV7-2,CASSVGGQGWETQYF
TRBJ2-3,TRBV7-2,CASSLLAGIHTQYF
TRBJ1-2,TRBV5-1,CASRPSNYGYTF
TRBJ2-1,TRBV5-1,CASSLALSGEQFF
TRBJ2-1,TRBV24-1,CATDRGSSYNEQFF
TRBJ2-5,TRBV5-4,CASSPRPGGGIKYF
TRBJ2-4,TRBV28,CASKSGGNENIQYF
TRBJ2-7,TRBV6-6,CASSPSFTYYEQYF
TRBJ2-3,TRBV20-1,CSARTSGTTDTQYF
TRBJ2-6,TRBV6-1,CASSITRSSGANVLTF
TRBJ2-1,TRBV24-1,CATSDSTGESYNEQFF
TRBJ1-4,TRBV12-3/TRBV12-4,CASSLKGLHEKLFF
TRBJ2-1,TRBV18,CASSPLDYNEQFF
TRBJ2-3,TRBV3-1,CASSQRPLGGSKTDTQYF
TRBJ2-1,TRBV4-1,CASSQDPGGTTFSYNEQFF
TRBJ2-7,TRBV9,CASSVDLASYEQYF
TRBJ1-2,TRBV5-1,CASSLGTATYGYTF
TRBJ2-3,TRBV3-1,CASSQEPGRASRTDTQYF
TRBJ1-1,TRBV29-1,CSARWVNTEAFF
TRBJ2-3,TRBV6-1,CASSRLAGGMGDTQYF
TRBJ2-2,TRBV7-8,CASSSLLAMNTGELFF
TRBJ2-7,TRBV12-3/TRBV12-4,CASSSGTFTYEQYF
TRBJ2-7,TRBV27,CASSLIGDEQYF
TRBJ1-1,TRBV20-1,CSAPRGSNSYTEAFF
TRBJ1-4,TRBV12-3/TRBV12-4,CASRPGRGVNEKLFF
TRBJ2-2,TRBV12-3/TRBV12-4,CASSWGAEEGELFF
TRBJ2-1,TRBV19,CASSIAPGQGEFAQFF
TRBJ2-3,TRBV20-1,CSAATSGRAGGTDTQYF